A single sample gave rise to the 26 T cell receptor beta chains below, sequenced in a study of Graves' ophthalmopathy and Graves' hyperthyroidism. Scientists amplified the TCR beta CDR3 regions from RNA transcripts. Following a first-round RT-PCR that used HTBI primers, a second-round multiplex PCR was carried out. TCRdb processed the multiplex PCR reads anew with MiXCR; each CDR3 protein has one entry. The sample has about 620,000 distinct CDR3 sequences, about a fifth seen once; the top ten hold more than 5.5%. Sequenced material: peripheral blood. Receptors were obtained from a woman under 30 with stable Graves' hyperthyroidism. Some clones in this sample may be carry-over from other donors' samples.

This clonotype was found many times. The genes are TRBV27 and TRBJ1-1, with D possibly TRBD1 on 6 matching bases. The V and J ends lost 5 bases and 0 bases respectively, with 13 bases between them. Germline assignment: CDR1 MNHEY and CDR2 SMNVEV (reference sequence). The CDR3 is 15 residues long. The CDR3, as DNA: TGTGCCAGCAGTCCTTCACAGGGTGTGAACACTGAAGCTTTCTTT. It yields the protein CASSPSQGVNTEAFF.

This clonotype was observed a handful of times. The gene calls are TRBV12-3 or TRBV12-4 and TRBJ1-5; D uncertain. This CDR3 spans 16 amino acids. V was clipped by 6 bases and J by 0 bases, with 15 bases between them. The CDR3 coding sequence is TGTGCCAGCAGGTACTATTGGGCGGATAGCAATCAGCCCCAGCATTTT. Its protein is CASRYYWADSNQPQHF.

The V gene is TRBV4-2, the J gene TRBJ1-1; tentative D call: TRBD1 (5 bases). With 1 base removed from V and 0 bases from J, the gap between germline ends came to 9 bases. CDR1 and CDR2 from the germline V gene are LGHNA and YNFKEQ. The CDR3 contains 15 residues. CDR3 amino acids: CASSQGQFMNTEAFF. CDR3 DNA sequence: TGTGCCAGCAGCCAAGGACAGTTCATGAACACTGAAGCTTTCTTT.

This clonotype was counted many times. No conserved phenylalanine or tryptophan is present at the end of the CDR3, so a read error is the likely explanation. Because the CDR3's place on the DNA is in doubt, the DNA is left out and the CDR3 is given as listed by TCRdb. The gene calls are TRBV27 and TRBJ1-6; the DNA was not used to check the table's D call, TRBD1. Termini included, the CDR3 measures 12 amino acids. Germline V CDR1 and CDR2: MNHEY, SMNVEV (reference sequence). The CDR3: CASSLPCGQGRI.

This clonotype was detected many times. The chain is built from TRBV6-1 and TRBJ1-5; D is unclear. This CDR3 is 16 amino acids long. Per the germline V gene, CDR1 is MNHNS and CDR2 is SASEGT. V was clipped by 2 bases and J by 1 base, with 12 bases between them. CDR3 coding DNA: TGTGCCAGCAGTGAACGAGGGCAAGGGAGCAATCAGCCCCAGCATTTT. It yields the protein CASSERGQGSNQPQHF.

Comments on this clonotype: One end of the junction varies from germline; a read error may be responsible. This chain joins TRBV6-1 and TRBJ2-2, with 11 bases that match TRBD2. The CDR3 loop spans 15 amino acids. The germline gives CDR1 MNHNS, CDR2 SASEGT. This CDR3 reads CASMGRLAGSGDLFF. The CDR3 DNA reads as TGTGCCAGCATGGGGAGACTAGCGGGGTCCGGGGATCTGTTTTTT.

This clonotype was recorded at least ten times. J is TRBJ2-2 and V is TRBV12-3 or TRBV12-4, with D tentatively TRBD2 (5 bases). The CDR3 extends over 14 amino acids. Trimming took 5 bases from V and 4 from J, leaving 11 bases between them. Written as DNA, the CDR3 is TGTGCCAGCAGTCCGCCGGGAATCACCGGGGAGCTGTTTTTT. Protein product: CASSPPGITGELFF.

There are a few counts of this clonotype. This chain joins TRBV6-1 and TRBJ2-7; 10 nucleotides match TRBD1. The CDR3 runs to 14 residues. Looked up from germline, CDR1 is MNHNS and CDR2 is SASEGT. The trim removed 6 bases at V and 3 bases at J, leaving 5 bases unmatched. The CDR3 loop reads CASSRGQGVYEQYF. The CDR3 DNA reads TGTGCCAGCAGCCGAGGACAGGGGGTCTACGAGCAGTACTTC.

The chain joins TRBV20-1 to TRBJ2-7; D is undetermined. The V end lost 3 bases, the J end lost 3 bases, and 18 bases lay between the germline ends. Germline CDR1 and CDR2: DFQATT and SNEGSKA (reference sequence). The CDR3 length is 15 residues. The CDR3 spells CSARTSGEDYYEQYF. The CDR3 nucleotides read TGCAGTGCTAGGACCTCGGGCGAGGATTACTACGAGCAGTACTTC.

The table lists this clonotype with many counts. The J gene is TRBJ2-7, the V gene TRBV2; possibly TRBD2 for D (6 bases). The CDR3 is 14 amino acids. Between the trimmed V and J ends, which lost 11 bases and 0 bases, there was a span of 17 bases. CDR1 SNHLY and CDR2 FYNNEI come from the germline V gene. The CDR3 here is CASGGDSSSYEQYF. DNA for the CDR3: TGTGCCTCCGGGGGAGACTCTTCCTCCTACGAGCAGTACTTC.

This clonotype showed up many times. V is TRBV5-1 and J is TRBJ2-7; TRBD1 matches at 11 bases. CDR1 is SGHRS and CDR2 is YFSETQ in the germline V gene. This CDR3 has 15 amino acids. V lost 0 bases to trimming and J lost 4 bases; unmatched junction nucleotides: 3. The CDR3 DNA sequence: TGCGCCAGCAGCTTGGATGGACAGGGGGCTTACGAGCAGTACTTC. Translation: CASSLDGQGAYEQYF.

This CDR3 is CASSLETASSYEQYF. The CDR3 DNA reads TGTGCCAGCAGCTTAGAGACAGCTTCCAGCTACGAGCAGTACTTC. The chain employs TRBV11-2 and TRBJ2-7, with D possibly being TRBD1 (5 bases). With 0 bases removed from V and 3 bases from J, the gap between germline ends came to 12 bases. CDR3 length equals 15 residues. Germline CDR1 SGHAT, CDR2 FQNNGV.

This clonotype was recorded at least ten times. The V and J genes are TRBV29-1 and TRBJ2-2; D is undetermined. Germline CDR1 and CDR2: SQVTM and ANQGSEA. This CDR3 spans 14 amino acids. The germline V and J ends were trimmed by 3 bases and 4 bases, with 12 bases remaining between them. The CDR3 is CSVDTQRGTGELFF. For the CDR3, the DNA is TGCAGCGTTGATACCCAGCGCGGCACCGGGGAGCTGTTTTTT.

This clonotype was observed once. The chain uses TRBV6-1 and TRBJ2-1; the match to TRBD2 covers 11 bases. The CDR3 loop spans 18 amino acids. V was pared by 2 bases and J by 0 bases, with 6 bases of the junction left unmatched. Germline V gene lookup returns CDR1 MNHNS and CDR2 SASEGT. CDR3 residues: CASSERAGLAGSYNEQFF. The CDR3 nucleotides read TGTGCCAGCAGTGAAAGGGCAGGACTAGCGGGCTCCTACAATGAGCAGTTCTTC.

This clonotype occurred many times. The V and J genes are TRBV24-1 and TRBJ2-5; 9 bases agree with TRBD1. The CDR3 consists of 16 residues. The ends lost 1 base at V and 5 bases at J; junction bases unmatched: 7. Germline CDR1 is KGHDR and CDR2 is SFDVKD. CDR3 sequence reads: CATSDFGTGLTETQYF. The CDR3 DNA reads as TGTGCCACCAGTGATTTCGGGACAGGGCTAACGGAGACCCAGTACTTC.

The V call is TRBV7-2, the J call TRBJ1-2, with TRBD1 identical over 8 bases. V lost 3 bases, J lost 4 bases, and 7 bases stayed unmatched. Germline V lookup: CDR1 SGHTA, CDR2 FQGNSA. There are 15 residues in the CDR3. This chain's CDR3 is CASSFNPGTGYGYTF. The CDR3 nucleotides read TGTGCCAGCAGCTTCAACCCCGGGACAGGCTATGGCTACACCTTC.

The V and J genes are TRBV30 and TRBJ1-2; D possibly corresponds to TRBD1 (5 bases). This CDR3 has 14 amino acids. Germline values: CDR1 GTSNPN, CDR2 SVGIG (reference sequence). Deletions cut 4 bases from V and 4 bases from J, with 16 bases between. The CDR3 sequence is CAWKGDPGTYGYTF. The CDR3 nucleotides are TGTGCCTGGAAAGGGGATCCGGGAACCTATGGCTACACCTTC.

On this clonotype: Likely a read error: the CDR3 ends without its conserved phenylalanine or tryptophan. V gene TRBV7-8 combines with J gene TRBJ1-3; no firm D call. CDR1 is SGHVS, CDR2 FQNEAQ, per germline. CDR3 length: 13 amino acids. Trimming shortened V by 8 bases and J by 1 base, and 9 bases separated the two germline ends. The chain's CDR3 is CASSVGSGNTIYL. The DNA of the CDR3 is TGTGCCAGCTCAGTGGGTTCTGGAAACACCATATATTTG.

This clonotype was recorded at least ten times. CDR3 region: CASSLARVAGYTF. CDR3 in DNA: TGTGCCAGCAGTTTGGCCAGGGTGGCTGGCTACACCTTC. The chain has TRBV12-3 or TRBV12-4 and TRBJ1-2; D might be TRBD1 (5 bases). This CDR3 spans 13 amino acids. The V end lost 3 bases, the J end lost 7 bases, and 12 bases lay between the germline ends.

The table lists this clonotype with many counts. V usage is TRBV19 and J usage is TRBJ2-2; D may be TRBD2 (5 bases). The V gene lost 5 bases and the J gene lost 0 bases, with 13 bases spanning the gap. The V gene's germline CDR1 is LNHDA and CDR2 SQIVND (reference sequence). The CDR3 spans 16 residues. The CDR3 DNA reads as TGTGCCAGTAGTGCCCGGACGGACTCGAACACCGGGGAGCTGTTTTTT. It yields the protein CASSARTDSNTGELFF.

Many counts were recorded for this clonotype. The chain employs TRBV6-1 and TRBJ2-5, with a tentative D call TRBD1 (6 bases). V was shortened by 6 bases and J by 0 bases, with 14 bases between the two germline ends. Germline V CDR1 and CDR2: MNHNS, SASEGT. The CDR3 runs to 15 residues. In nucleotides, the CDR3 is TGTGCCAGCAGGACCCCGGGGACACACCAAGAGACCCAGTACTTC. This gives the protein CASRTPGTHQETQYF.

There are a few counts of this clonotype. The chain joins TRBV28 to TRBJ2-5; D is tentatively TRBD1 or TRBD2 (6 bases each). V lost 8 bases to trimming and J lost 9 bases, with 16 bases between them. Germline V CDR1 and CDR2: MDHEN, SYDVKM. The CDR3 runs to 12 residues. CDR3 protein: CASGTGTVAQYF. The CDR3 DNA reads as TGTGCCAGCGGTACAGGGACTGTGGCCCAGTACTTC.

This clonotype was observed many times. The chain recombines TRBV28 with TRBJ2-5, with TRBD1 as a possible D gene (5 bases). The length of the CDR3 is 15 residues. Germline V gene data show CDR1 as MDHEN and CDR2 as SYDVKM. V shed 1 base and J shed 5 bases, with 14 bases lying between them. CDR3 in amino acids: CASSLFHGQAETQYF. In DNA, the CDR3 is TGTGCCAGCAGTTTATTCCACGGACAAGCCGAGACCCAGTACTTC.

This clonotype was recorded at least ten times. The chain recombines TRBV27 with TRBJ2-4; D might be TRBD1 (6 bases). The germline V and J ends were trimmed by 1 base and 8 bases, with 12 bases remaining between them. Germline V gene sequence: CDR1 MNHEY, CDR2 SMNVEV (reference sequence). CDR3 length: 14 residues. This chain's CDR3 is CASSLYRGIDIQYF. CDR3 nucleotides: TGTGCCAGCAGTTTATATAGGGGGATTGACATTCAGTACTTC.

The V call is TRBV24-1, the J call TRBJ2-7; the match to TRBD1 covers 11 bases. V lost 2 bases to trimming and J lost 3 bases; unmatched junction nucleotides: 2. The CDR3 consists of 15 residues. Per germline, CDR1 KGHDR and CDR2 SFDVKD. CDR3 sequence: CATSDSGTGGYEQYF. DNA for the CDR3: TGTGCCACCAGTGATTCCGGGACAGGGGGCTACGAGCAGTACTTC.

Ten or more counts support this clonotype. The chain employs TRBV13 and TRBJ1-1; 8 bases are shared with TRBD1. Germline-derived CDR1 and CDR2 are PRHDT and FYEKMQ (reference sequence). With 4 bases clipped from V and 4 bases from J, the junction kept 8 bases outside the gene matches. The CDR3 length is 15 residues. CDR3 amino acids: CASSYRQGLSTEAFF. CDR3 bases: TGTGCCAGCAGCTATCGACAGGGGTTGAGCACTGAAGCTTTCTTT.